These 8 T cell receptor beta chains were sequenced from one sample in a study of T-cell reconstitution after alpha-beta-depleted transplantation in children. TCRbeta library preparation incorporated unique molecular identifiers. TCRdb re-derived calls from the PCR reads in MiXCR, one entry per CDR3 protein. The sample has approximately 520,000 distinct CDR3 sequences; approximately 10% are singletons. This specimen consisted of PBMCs, mostly from graft donor cells, obtained 180 days after TCRalphabeta/CD19-depleted stem cell transplant. The receptors derive from a female patient aged 2-9 years who had a stem cell transplant for aplastic anemia, so the T cells may come from the graft donor.

CDR3 coding DNA: TGTGCCAGCAGTTACCCTAGCGGTAGCACAGATACGCAGTATTTT. Encoded protein: CASSYPSGSTDTQYF. This chain connects TRBV6-2 or TRBV6-3 to TRBJ2-3; TRBD2 matches 7 bases. This CDR3 contains 15 residues. Trimming removed 2 bases from V and 0 bases from J; junction bases left unmatched: 2. Germline V lookup: CDR1 MNHEY, CDR2 SVGEGT.

This clonotype was found once. The chain couples TRBV28 to TRBJ1-5; D uncertain. V was clipped by 2 bases and J by 4 bases, with 15 bases between them. CDR1 is MDHEN, CDR2 SYDVKM, per germline. CDR3 length equals 16 residues. CDR3 sequence reads: CASSLMPPPGNQPQHF. As DNA, the CDR3 is TGTGCCAGCAGTTTAATGCCCCCCCCGGGAAATCAGCCCCAGCATTTT.

This clonotype was seen a handful of times. V is TRBV5-1 and J is TRBJ2-1; no clear D. Germline V CDR1 and CDR2: SGHRS, YFSETQ. Trimming shortened V by 0 bases and J by 8 bases, and 12 bases separated the two germline ends. The CDR3 loop spans 14 amino acids. The CDR3 DNA follows: TGCGCCAGCAGCTTGGCCTCTGGGGTAGATGAGCAGTTCTTC. This codes for CASSLASGVDEQFF.

This clonotype was picked up a small number of times. The chain uses TRBV29-1 and TRBJ1-1; D is undetermined. CDR1 is SQVTM, CDR2 ANQGSEA, per germline. Between the trimmed V and J ends, which lost 7 bases and 0 bases, there was a span of 12 bases. The CDR3 loop spans 13 amino acids. CDR3 protein: CSALDGMNTEAFF. CDR3 nucleotide sequence: TGCAGCGCTTTGGACGGAATGAACACTGAAGCTTTCTTT.

Many counts were recorded for this clonotype. The rearrangement joins TRBV29-1 to TRBJ2-1; 9 bases map to TRBD2. This CDR3 has 14 amino acids. In germline, CDR1 is SQVTM, CDR2 ANQGSEA. Germline trimming cut 6 bases from V and 3 bases from J; bases unmatched to any gene: 6. The CDR3 is CSVAGLADYNEQFF. The DNA of the CDR3 is TGCAGCGTCGCGGGACTAGCAGACTACAATGAGCAGTTCTTC.

This chain uses TRBV28 with TRBJ1-5, with a possible D match to TRBD1 (5 bases). The CDR3 contains 16 residues. The germline gives CDR1 MDHEN, CDR2 SYDVKM. The V end lost 5 bases, the J end lost 4 bases, and 18 bases lay between the germline ends. This chain's CDR3 is CASSPRDFNLNQPQHF. In DNA form, the CDR3 reads TGTGCCAGCAGTCCGCGGGACTTCAACTTAAATCAGCCCCAGCATTTT.

The sample holds many counts of this clonotype. The gene calls are TRBV4-3 and TRBJ1-4; 12 nucleotides agree with TRBD1. From germline, CDR1 is LGHNA and CDR2 YSLEER. The CDR3 contains 19 residues. Trimming at V came to 0 bases and at J to 6 bases, leaving 11 bases not matched to a gene. CDR3 in amino acids: CASSQDRDRGLLGDEKLFF. The CDR3, as DNA: TGCGCCAGCAGCCAAGATCGGGACAGGGGGCTGCTGGGGGATGAAAAACTGTTTTTT.

This clonotype was seen more than once but under ten times. This sequence joins TRBV28 and TRBJ2-1, with D possibly being TRBD1 (5 bases). With 4 bases removed from V and 0 bases from J, the gap between germline ends came to 16 bases. The CDR3 consists of 17 residues. CDR1 is MDHEN, CDR2 SYDVKM, per germline. The CDR3 sequence is CASSSPGIGRSYNEQFF. CDR3 sequence (DNA): TGTGCCAGCAGTTCCCCAGGGATCGGCCGCTCCTACAATGAGCAGTTCTTC.